The 20 T cell receptor beta chains below were found in one sample sequenced in a study of CD8+ T cells in alopecia areata (dated by TCRdb to between 2017 and 2018). Library preparation used the immunoSEQ multiplex PCR assay. To provide template for TCR sequencing, every sample had RNA extracted and reverse transcribed into cDNA. TCRdb mirrors the immuneACCESS table, restricted to in-frame sequences. Some clones are absent from its copies; in checked studies, under half trace to an unresolved V gene, and the reason for the others is unknown. Counted in this sample were roughly 6,000 clones; about 64% of them appeared once. The ten largest make up around 9.3% of the sample. The treatment or condition label for this specimen denotes: oral pan-JAK inhibitor, 5-10 mg twice daily. Lesional scalp punch biopsies and peripheral blood were obtained from alopecia areata patients. Sequencing used skin, obtained around week 30, from a patient treated with tofacitinib. These receptor sequences come from a human donor with alopecia areata.

This rearrangement joins TRBV11-2 to TRBJ1-1, with D unclear. This CDR3 is built from 13 residues. Per the germline V gene, CDR1 is SGHAT and CDR2 is FQNNGV. V dropped 5 bases and J dropped 3 bases, with 10 bases sitting between them. This CDR3 is CASSPERDTEAFF. The CDR3 DNA reads as TGTGCCAGCAGCCCCGAGCGGGACACTGAAGCTTTCTTT.

Points on this clone: Other DNA sequences from this sample encode an identical CDR3 as well. CDR3 in amino acids: CASSPRGPDTQYF. Here the CDR3 DNA reads TGTGCCAGCAGCCCTAGAGGTCCAGATACGCAGTATTTT. The V call is TRBV7-9, the J call TRBJ2-3; D call uncertain. The CDR3 sequence is 13 residues long. From germline, CDR1 is SEHNR and CDR2 FQNEAQ (reference sequence). V was clipped by 5 bases and J by 4 bases, with 10 bases between them.

This chain uses TRBV30 with TRBJ1-3; D remains ambiguous. Per germline, CDR1 GTSNPN and CDR2 SVGIG (reference sequence). Trimming removed 4 bases from V and 0 bases from J, with 7 bases in between. The length of the CDR3 is 13 residues. The CDR3 region has the DNA TGTGCCTGGAAGACGGGCTCTGGAAACACCATATATTTT. This codes for CAWKTGSGNTIYF.

CDR3 loop: CASSLDTAGELFF. DNA for the CDR3: TGTGCCAGCAGCTTAGACACCGCCGGGGAGCTGTTTTTT. The V and J genes are TRBV7-2 and TRBJ2-2; the D is unclear. The CDR3 contains 13 residues. V dropped 1 base and J dropped 6 bases, with 6 bases sitting between them. CDR1 SGHTA and CDR2 FQGNSA come from the germline V gene.

The chain employs TRBV4-1 and TRBJ2-1, with 8 nucleotides matching TRBD2. This CDR3 comprises 17 residues. The V segment lost 0 bases and the J segment 6 bases; nucleotides outside the gene matches: 10. Germline V gene lookup returns CDR1 MGHRA and CDR2 YSYEKL. Here the CDR3 reads CASSQEQRAGAANEQFF. The CDR3 region has the DNA TGCGCCAGCAGCCAAGAGCAGAGAGCGGGAGCTGCCAATGAGCAGTTCTTC.

The chain uses TRBV6-1 and TRBJ2-5, with 8 bases fitting TRBD1. CDR3 length: 14 residues. The V gene's germline CDR1 is MNHNS and CDR2 SASEGT. With 4 bases clipped from V and 0 bases from J, the junction kept 1 base outside the gene matches. DNA for the CDR3: TGTGCCAGCAGTGGGACAGGGTACCAAGAGACCCAGTACTTC. Amino acid sequence: CASSGTGYQETQYF.

This sequence joins TRBV7-9 and TRBJ2-7, with TRBD2 matching 9 bases. Germline V CDR1 and CDR2: SEHNR, FQNEAQ (reference sequence). The trim removed 6 bases at V and 4 bases at J, leaving 7 bases unmatched. The CDR3 is made up of 14 amino acids. The CDR3 protein is CASSSKREEYEQYF. CDR3 nucleotides: TGTGCCAGCAGTTCCAAGCGGGAGGAATACGAGCAGTACTTC.

With respect to this clone: A read error is the likely source, as a far larger clone sits one nucleotide away. The CDR3 reads CASGPLEAGNTIYF. The CDR3 DNA sequence: TGTGCCAGCGGCCCCCTTGAGGCTGGAAACACCATATATTTT. The chain uses TRBV6-1 and TRBJ1-3; D is ambiguous. Germline V gene sequence: CDR1 MNHNS, CDR2 SASEGT. CDR3 length equals 14 residues. Deletions cut 8 bases from V and 2 bases from J, with 13 bases between.

The V gene is TRBV10-2, the J gene TRBJ2-1; no clear D. The ends were cut back, 4 bases at V and 5 bases at J, with 3 bases in the middle. Germline V gene sequence: CDR1 WSHSY, CDR2 SAAADI. The CDR3 spans 11 residues. The CDR3: CASSGDNEQFF. The DNA for the CDR3 is TGCGCCAGCAGTGGAGACAATGAGCAGTTCTTC.

The chain recombines TRBV7-3 with TRBJ2-2; no firm D call. CDR1 is SGHTA, CDR2 FQGTGA, per germline. The V end was cut by 0 bases, the J end by 4 bases, with 6 bases between. The CDR3 is 14 residues long. CDR3 in DNA: TGTGCCAGCAGCTTAACGGGGTCCACCGGGGAGCTGTTTTTT. Translating gives CASSLTGSTGELFF.

The chain couples TRBV29-1 to TRBJ2-1; 10 bases align to TRBD2. CDR3 length: 11 residues. After removal of 6 bases from V and 9 bases from J, the junction contained 2 bases not matched to a gene. The germline gives CDR1 SQVTM, CDR2 ANQGSEA. The CDR3 region is CSVGLAAEQFF. The CDR3 nucleotides are TGCAGCGTCGGACTAGCGGCTGAGCAGTTCTTC.

The table lists this clone with a few counts. The chain links TRBV19 to TRBJ1-2; TRBD1 is a possible D gene (6 bases). Between the trimmed V and J ends, which lost 9 bases and 3 bases, there was a span of 14 bases. Germline CDR1 LNHDA, CDR2 SQIVND (reference sequence). This CDR3 is built from 13 residues. Here the CDR3 reads CASKQGIDYGYTF. CDR3 nucleotides: TGTGCCAGCAAGCAGGGGATTGACTATGGCTACACCTTC.

This chain uses TRBV7-3 with TRBJ2-2, with D tentatively TRBD2 (5 bases). This CDR3 has 15 amino acids. Germline V gene lookup returns CDR1 SGHTA and CDR2 FQGTGA. V was shortened by 2 bases and J by 4 bases, with 11 bases between the two germline ends. The chain's CDR3 is CASSLVRAGTGELFF. The DNA of the CDR3 is TGTGCCAGCAGCTTAGTGAGGGCCGGCACCGGGGAGCTGTTTTTT.

This rearrangement joins TRBV11-2 to TRBJ2-5; D remains ambiguous. In germline, CDR1 is SGHAT, CDR2 FQNNGV. The CDR3 runs 11 residues. V lost 5 bases and J 5 bases, leaving 6 bases between the germline ends. The CDR3 protein is CASSPHETQYF. CDR3 in DNA: TGTGCCAGCAGCCCGCATGAGACCCAGTACTTC.

In its sample, this clone was seen a few times. J is TRBJ2-7 and V is TRBV11-2; 7 bases map to TRBD2. From germline, CDR1 is SGHAT and CDR2 FQNNGV. This CDR3 contains 15 residues. V lost 6 bases, J lost 2 bases, and 10 bases stayed unmatched. CDR3 loop: CASRVGLAETYEQYF. DNA for the CDR3: TGTGCCAGCAGGGTGGGGCTAGCGGAAACCTACGAGCAGTACTTC.

The chain carries TRBV7-9 and TRBJ1-2; D gene uncertain. Germline CDR1 reads SEHNR; CDR2 reads FQNEAQ (reference sequence). The CDR3 totals 13 residues. Trimming left V 2 bases short and J 8 bases short, with 12 bases between. For the CDR3, the DNA is TGTGCCAGCAGCTTACTTGAGGGAAGGGGCTACACCTTC. Protein sequence: CASSLLEGRGYTF.

The J gene is TRBJ2-5, the V gene TRBV27; D remains unclear. V was clipped by 5 bases and J by 3 bases, with 16 bases between them. Per germline, CDR1 MNHEY and CDR2 SMNVEV (reference sequence). The CDR3 spans 15 residues. DNA for the CDR3: TGTGCCAGCAGTACCCTACTGCAACTCAAAGAGACCCAGTACTTC. Residues: CASSTLLQLKETQYF.

This clone was seen just once. DNA for the CDR3: TGTGCCAGCAGCGTAGAGTCAGTGTCGGCCCTCCACTTT. Its protein product is CASSVESVSALHF. The V call is TRBV9, the J call TRBJ1-6; D gene uncertain. V was clipped by 0 bases and J by 14 bases, with 12 bases between them. Per the germline V gene, CDR1 is SGDLS and CDR2 is YYNGEE. This CDR3 spans 13 amino acids.

This chain links TRBV5-1 with TRBJ1-1; 9 bases map to TRBD1. Per germline, CDR1 SGHRS and CDR2 YFSETQ. The V gene end was trimmed by 5 bases and the J gene end by 4 bases; junction bases not matched to a gene: 15. The CDR3 is 17 amino acids. In nucleotides, the CDR3 is TGCGCCAGCAGACCTCGTCCCGGGACAGGGAGGGGCACTGAAGCTTTCTTT. It yields the protein CASRPRPGTGRGTEAFF.

A few counts support this clone. V gene TRBV9 combines with J gene TRBJ2-3; 15 bases fit TRBD2. The J segment lost 0 bases and the V segment lost 3 bases, leaving 5 bases of the junction unmatched. Germline CDR1 is SGDLS and CDR2 is YYNGEE. The CDR3 length is 18 residues. CDR3 residues: CASSAGTSGRSSTDTQYF. The DNA of the CDR3 is TGTGCCAGCAGCGCCGGGACTAGCGGGAGGAGCAGCACAGATACGCAGTATTTT.